This T cell receptor (beta chain) was retrieved from a study of OX40 agonist ivuxolimab in advanced cancers. Context from the whole study: Ivuxolimab was a fully human IgG2 agonistic monoclonal antibody targeting the costimulatory receptor OX40 (CD134). Three dose-escalation patients achieved partial responses, one with hepatocellular carcinoma and two with cutaneous melanoma. Among the 52 dose-escalation patients, about 20 had hepatocellular carcinoma, 15 or so melanoma, 9 renal cell carcinoma and 9 head and neck cancer. Intravenous ivuxolimab was administered to patients every 2 weeks at six dose levels: 0.01, 0.1, 0.3, 1.5, 3 and 10 mg/kg. The dose-escalation cohort was approximately 83% male with a mean age of approximately 59 years, ranging from roughly 23 to 80. The point of sequencing TCRbeta in the periphery was to test whether ivuxolimab changed TCR sequence diversity and drove clonal T-cell expansion. Prior anti-PD-1, anti-PD-L1 or anti-CTLA-4 therapy was permitted, and 40% of dose-escalation patients had received checkpoint inhibitors. The paper describes the monotherapy dose-escalation part (N = 52 patients) of the phase I trial of ivuxolimab. Summary of the overall study and its limitations: At doses from 0.1 to 3.0 mg/kg, clonal expansion was seen in both CD4+ and CD8+ blood T cells between baseline and week 6. In partial responders in the 0.1-3.0 mg/kg groups, normalized peripheral clonal expansion was found to be among the lowest, especially among CD8+ T cells. Low levels of normalized T-cell clonal expansion were also seen in some patients who did not respond. Antigen specificity was not determined for the clonally expanded peripheral T cells. On average, CD8+ T cells showed more expanded clones than CD4+ T cells after ivuxolimab.

To sequence the TCRbeta CDR3 region, genomic DNA was isolated from the sorted cells. The immunoSEQ Assay was used to sequence the TCRbeta CDR3 regions. Entries here come from immuneACCESS through TCRdb and include only in-frame sequences with V and J called. Some clones fail to appear in such tables; in the studies checked, an unresolved V gene covers under half of the shortfall, and the cause of the remainder is unknown. The sample profile shows 60,000 to 70,000 clones; approximately 80% of them were found once. 5.5% of the sample lies in the top ten. As concerns this clone: It has no known antigen specificity. Per-nucleotide qualities are absent, and no much larger clonotype sits a single base away. The identical CDR3 is also encoded by other nucleotide sequences in the sample.

Patients with a history of autoimmune disease or receiving systemic immunosuppression were excluded from the trial. Peripheral blood for TCR sequencing was collected from all dose cohorts at baseline, on cycle 4 day 1, and on cycle 7 day 1. Samples came from an open-label, multicenter, first-in-human phase I dose-escalation trial of ivuxolimab. Adults with locally advanced or metastatic melanoma, renal cell, hepatocellular, or head and neck squamous cell carcinoma were enrolled in the trial. Before TCR sequencing, CD4+ T cells and CD8+ T cells from peripheral blood were sorted into separate populations. The germline V end is reduced by 1 base and the J end by 0 bases; junction bases left unmatched: 5. The CDR3 runs 16 residues from the cysteine to the phenylalanine. Only the CDR3 portion is preserved as DNA: 48 bases, with reading frame beginning at the first base. CDR1 is given as SGDLS and CDR2 as YYNGEE, both from the germline V gene.

This TCR was recovered from an adult with an advanced solid tumor such as melanoma, head and neck, liver or kidney cancer. The chain is made from TRBV9 and TRBJ1-2; a stretch of 8 junction bases matches TRBD1. Source: CD4+ or CD8+ T cells sorted from blood, taken in a trial of the OX40 agonist ivuxolimab. This receptor has the CDR3 CASSVSPGQANYGYTF. Read as DNA, the sequence is TGTGCCAGCAGCGTAAGCCCGGGACAGGCTAACTATGGCTACACCTTC. The full variable domain, completed from the reference TRBV9 and TRBJ1-2 proteins outside the CDR3, reads DSGVTQTPKHLITATGQRVTLRCSPRSGDLSVYWYQQSLDQGLQFLIQYYNGEERAKGNILERFSAQQFPDLHSELNLSSLELGDSALYFCASSVSPGQANYGYTFGSGTRLTVV.